A single TCR beta chain is shown here with its context. Antigen: not known. The libraries of TRB cDNA were constructed through 5' RACE using UMI labels. TCRdb processed the 5' RACE reads again and assigns one entry to each CDR3 protein, with no DNA. The listing contains about 5,000 distinct CDR3 sequences. The data originate from a study of CXCR3-negative and CXCR3-positive naive CD8 T cells. Study-wide findings and caveats: TRB CDR3s of CXCR3-positive naive cells were more hydrophobic than those of CXCR3-negative naive cells. Similarly elevated diversity marked both naive subsets, with memory CD8+ cells showing far lower diversity. With respect to TRBV-TRBJ usage, naive CXCR3-negative and CXCR3-positive cells were similar; memory differed.

This TCR derives from a human donor in good health. Some clones in this sample may be carry-over from other donors' samples. Input material: naive CXCR3+ CD8+ T cells from blood. This sample's subset: CD45RO-CCR7+CD27+CD95- naive CD8+ T cells expressing CXCR3 (TNR3+).

CDR3 amino acids: CASSHRQGAINEQYF. This chain connects TRBV5-6 to TRBJ2-7; TCRdb designates TRBD1, a call that cannot be tested without DNA. Germline V gene sequence: CDR1 SGHDT, CDR2 YYEEEE. CDR3 length equals 15 residues.